This TCR beta chain was found in a study of blood T cell repertoires in COVID-19 (dated by TCRdb to the early 2020s). Study-level background: Samples covering the acute and convalescent phases of COVID-19 were provided by collaborators in the United States, Italy and Spain. The prospective study material was composed of cDNA or gDNA derived from T cells, B-cell-depleted T cells, or PBMCs. Subjects who had been exposed to COVID-19, were actively infected with it, or had recovered from it provided the deeply sampled blood TCRbeta repertoires that made up the dataset. A freely available public database, intended as a resource for researchers studying the immune response to SARS-CoV-2, is where the repertoires were released. Samples were obtained from the ongoing ImmuneRACE study (first 160 participants) and from approximately 1,200 subjects provided by 6 global collaborators. The sample metadata nearly always contained a de-identified subject ID, COVID-19 status, age in years and sex. Where HLA class I and class II types were available, the types were taken from metadata supplied by the sample provider, not from assay-based typing.

TCRbeta CDR3 regions were amplified from genomic DNA by means of the immunoSEQ Assay, a bias-controlled multiplex PCR. The authors processed their data as follows. Nucleated cell counts per sample were estimated from amplification of reference gene primers within the assay. To quantify the absolute abundance of each unique TCRbeta CDR3 rearrangement, sequence reads were collapsed and filtered. Productive Simpson clonality was computed per sample as the square root of Simpson's diversity index over productive rearrangements. The table was pulled from immuneACCESS by TCRdb, which kept in-frame rearrangements only. Such tables lose some clones; where checked, under half of the loss comes from unresolved V genes, and the rest has no known cause. V and J calls plus clone size are reproduced from that table; the DNA served to infer D and trimming. The sample includes some 500,000 clones, with approximately 90% observed a single time. The ten largest clones add up to around 1.9% of the sample.

V has 7 bases trimmed and J has 5 bases trimmed; junction bases matching no gene number 10. CDR3 length: 14 amino acids, cysteine to phenylalanine. The sequence is cut down to CDR3 DNA, 42 bases in frame from base 1. Taken from the germline V gene, the CDR1 and CDR2 loops are MNHEY and SVGAGI. Notes on this clone: Which antigen it targets is not known. No per-base quality is available; no much larger clone lies one base away.

What the authors observed across the whole study: The quantity of clinical and demographic metadata differed by source and by participant and was supplied without curation.

In the prospective study, participants were 18 to 89 years old, resided in 25 or so geographic areas of the United States, and were enrolled through a virtual design. In the prospective study, cohorts were assigned on the basis of participant-reported clinical history obtained from a screening survey and a study questionnaire. Recovered participants in ImmuneRACE Cohort 3 were defined by two consecutive negative NP/OP PCR tests, clearance by a healthcare professional, or resolution of symptoms. Mobile phlebotomists in the prospective study collected whole blood, serum and a nasopharyngeal or oropharyngeal swab from every participant. Over a roughly 2-month period, participants in the prospective study had the option of providing additional blood draws and questionnaires. Blood samples from the prospective study were shipped frozen or at room temperature prior to DNA extraction.

Sequencing input: PBMCs or T cells enriched from blood (not recorded which). The rearrangement joined TRBV6-5 to TRBJ2-7; 8 central bases correspond to TRBD1. The source of this sequence is a middle-aged woman who had recovered from COVID-19. The DNA sequence follows: TGTGCCAGCACCCAGGACAGGGTTACCGACGAGCAGTACTTC. The encoded protein is CASTQDRVTDEQYF.